One T cell receptor beta chain is described in this entry. The TCR beta CDR3 regions underwent amplification using RNA transcripts as the source. HTBI primers were employed in a first-round RT-PCR of the TCR CDR3. MiXCR was run by TCRdb on the multiplex PCR reads, yielding one entry per CDR3 protein. The profile shows 93,000 or so distinct CDR3 sequences, about half of them singletons. This sample is drawn from a study of T cells in Graves' hyperthyroidism and ophthalmopathy. Graves' hyperthyroidism was deemed stable given no ophthalmopathy progression within 18 months. The diagnoses drew upon clinical symptoms, serum thyroxine and TRAb, thyroid ultrasound and orbital computed tomography. CDR3 size: 18 residues. The V and J ends lost 4 bases and 0 bases, in that order; junction bases with no gene match: 11. Germline assignment: CDR1 SGHTA and CDR2 FQGNSA.

The chain joins TRBV7-2 to TRBJ2-2; TRBD1 agrees at 7 bases. The receptor was isolated from a man aged 35 to 55 with Graves' hyperthyroidism. Sequencing used blood. This CDR3 is CASSYGTEFTANTGELFF. The CDR3 bases are TGTGCCAGCAGCTATGGGACAGAATTTACCGCGAACACCGGGGAGCTGTTTTTT.